The 32 T cell receptor beta chains presented below share a single source sample, sequenced in a study of CD8 T cells in Susac syndrome. RNA amounts of about 0.45 to 1 ug underwent reverse transcription with random hexamers. One entry per CDR3 protein, called by TCRdb with MiXCR from the immunoSEQ multiplex PCR reads. There are around 140,000 distinct CDR3 sequences in the sample; approximately 94% occur only once, and under 0.095% lies in the top ten. Material: CD4+ T cells from PBMCs. These receptors all stem from a human donor in good health.

The chain has TRBV29-1 and TRBJ2-5; TRBD2 matches at 11 bases. With V trimmed by 3 bases and J by 0 bases, 9 bases remained unmatched. CDR3 length: 17 residues. Germline V lookup: CDR1 SQVTM, CDR2 ANQGSEA. The CDR3 DNA follows: TGCAGCGTTGAGTTCGGGAGACTAGCGGGAAACCAAGAGACCCAGTACTTC. Protein: CSVEFGRLAGNQETQYF.

V gene TRBV6-6 combines with J gene TRBJ1-1; 8 positions match TRBD1. Germline V gene data show CDR1 as MNHNY and CDR2 as SVGAGI (reference sequence). The length of the CDR3 is 14 residues. V was pared by 7 bases and J by 1 base, with 5 bases of the junction left unmatched. As DNA, the CDR3 is TGTGCCAGCACGACAGGGGCGAGGAACACTGAAGCTTTCTTT. It codes for CASTTGARNTEAFF.

The chain uses TRBV5-1 and TRBJ2-3, with D possibly matching TRBD2 (5 bases). The CDR3 is 14 amino acids. The V gene's germline CDR1 is SGHRS and CDR2 YFSETQ. Trimming stripped 5 bases from V and 0 bases from J, with 10 bases between. The CDR3 loop is CASRSGPSTDTQYF. CDR3 bases: TGCGCCAGCAGGAGCGGACCTAGCACAGATACGCAGTATTTT.

CDR3 protein: CASSPTSGNGDTQYF. DNA of the CDR3: TGCGCCAGCAGCCCTACTAGCGGAAACGGAGATACGCAGTATTTT. This chain connects TRBV5-1 to TRBJ2-3, with 8 bases identical to TRBD2. Germline CDR1 and CDR2: SGHRS and YFSETQ. There are 15 residues in the CDR3. The junction had 9 bases not matched to a gene; V was cut back by 4 bases and J by 5 bases. Complete variable domain (other parts from reference TRBV5-1 and TRBJ2-3): KAGVTQTPRYLIKTRGQQVTLSCSPISGHRSVSWYQQTPGQGLQFLFEYFSETQRNKGNFPGRFSGRQFSNSRSEMNVSTLELGDSALYLCASSPTSGNGDTQYFGPGTRLTVL.

V usage is TRBV5-1 and J usage is TRBJ1-1; D not certain. V was pared by 6 bases and J by 1 base, with 16 bases between. CDR1 and CDR2 (germline): SGHRS, YFSETQ. This CDR3 region has 15 residues. The CDR3 here is CASTSGWRPNTEAFF. Here the CDR3 DNA reads TGCGCCAGCACCTCTGGGTGGAGACCGAACACTGAAGCTTTCTTT.

The rearrangement uses TRBV19 and TRBJ1-5; D call uncertain. The germline CDR1 and CDR2 sequences are LNHDA and SQIVND (reference sequence). The CDR3 covers 16 residues. V was cut by 3 bases and J by 0 bases, with 12 bases left in between. The chain's CDR3 is CASSILPESSNQPQHF. CDR3 nucleotides: TGTGCCAGTAGTATTCTGCCAGAGAGTAGCAATCAGCCCCAGCATTTT.

The chain couples TRBV5-4 to TRBJ2-3, with a weak D call TRBD1 (6 bases). CDR3 length: 13 residues. Germline V gene lookup returns CDR1 SGHNT and CDR2 YYREEE (reference sequence). V was pared by 6 bases and J by 5 bases, with 13 bases between. The CDR3 nucleotides read TGTGCCAGCAACCCCATAGGGGGAGATACGCAGTATTTT. Translating gives CASNPIGGDTQYF.

The chain carries TRBV30 and TRBJ2-1; D assignment may be TRBD1 or TRBD2 (5 bases each). CDR3 length equals 16 residues. V lost 2 bases, J lost 6 bases, and 20 bases lay in between. CDR1 GTSNPN and CDR2 SVGIG come from the germline V gene (reference sequence). CDR3 residues: CAWSPNVGVWGNEQFF. The CDR3 coding sequence is TGTGCCTGGAGTCCCAACGTGGGGGTTTGGGGCAATGAGCAGTTCTTC.

This clonotype has just a few counts. The chain couples TRBV5-4 to TRBJ1-2; no firm D call. The CDR3 is made up of 13 amino acids. Germline assignment: CDR1 SGHNT and CDR2 YYREEE (reference sequence). V lost 2 bases to trimming and J lost 3 bases, with 8 bases between them. The chain's CDR3 is CASSLQGYYGYTF. CDR3 nucleotide sequence: TGTGCCAGCAGCTTACAAGGATACTATGGCTACACCTTC. The whole variable domain, filled in from reference TRBV5-4 and TRBJ1-2, reads ETGVTQSPTHLIKTRGQQVTLRCSSQSGHNTVSWYQQALGQGPQFIFQYYREEENGRGNFPPRFSGLQFPNYSSELNVNALELDDSALYLCASSLQGYYGYTFGSGTRLTVV.

The chain joins TRBV12-3 or TRBV12-4 to TRBJ2-3; a possible D gene is TRBD2 (6 bases). The CDR3 covers 15 residues. Between the trimmed V and J ends, which lost 2 bases and 1 base, there was a span of 10 bases. The CDR3 reads CASSLSSSGTDTQYF. CDR3 in DNA: TGTGCCAGCAGTTTATCGTCTAGCGGCACAGATACGCAGTATTTT.

The CDR3 protein is CASSQVGVVTDTQYF. CDR3 DNA sequence: TGTGCCAGCAGCCAAGTAGGAGTAGTCACAGATACGCAGTATTTT. The genes are TRBV14 and TRBJ2-3; D gene uncertain. This CDR3 has 15 amino acids. Germline CDR1 reads SGHDN; CDR2 reads FVKESK. The V gene lost 1 base and the J gene lost 2 bases, with 10 bases spanning the gap.

The genes are TRBV9 and TRBJ1-4; maybe TRBD1 (6 bases). Germline lookup yields CDR1 SGDLS and CDR2 YYNGEE. The CDR3 has 14 residues. V lost 2 bases and J 5 bases, leaving 10 bases between the germline ends. The DNA for the CDR3 is TGTGCCAGCAGCGTGGACAGTTCGAATGAAAAACTGTTTTTT. As protein: CASSVDSSNEKLFF.

Remarks on this clonotype: Mismatch with germline at one junction end may stem from a read error. V gene TRBV29-1 combines with J gene TRBJ2-3, with D hard to call. This CDR3 has 12 amino acids. Per the germline V gene, CDR1 is SQVTM and CDR2 is ANQGSEA. The CDR3 bases are TGCAACGTTGAGGCGGACACAGATACGCAGTATTTT. Encoded protein: CNVEADTDTQYF.

The chain joins TRBV6-6 to TRBJ2-1; TRBD2 agrees at 9 bases. V trimming: 4 bases; J trimming: 3 bases; junction bases outside the gene matches: 1. The CDR3 length is 14 residues. The germline V gene encodes CDR1 MNHNY and CDR2 SVGAGI (reference sequence). Written as DNA, the CDR3 is TGTGCCAGCAGTTCTAGCGGGAACTACAATGAGCAGTTCTTC. Translating it yields CASSSSGNYNEQFF.

This clonotype was seen once. The rearrangement links TRBV6-6 to TRBJ2-1, with 9 bases that match TRBD2. Germline loops: CDR1 MNHNY, CDR2 SVGAGI (reference sequence). Trimming removed 7 bases from V and 0 bases from J; junction bases left unmatched: 4. The CDR3 spans 15 residues. The CDR3: CASIDSGSSYNEQFF. In DNA form, the CDR3 reads TGTGCCAGCATTGATAGCGGGAGCTCCTACAATGAGCAGTTCTTC.

The chain couples TRBV24-1 to TRBJ2-2; D not resolved. The V gene's germline CDR1 is KGHDR and CDR2 SFDVKD. This CDR3 is 12 amino acids long. V was clipped by 9 bases and J by 3 bases, with 7 bases between them. The CDR3 region is CATGQYTGELFF. The CDR3 region has the DNA TGTGCCACCGGGCAGTACACCGGGGAGCTGTTTTTT.

This clonotype was recorded only once. The rearrangement uses TRBV19 and TRBJ2-1, with 9 bases lining up with TRBD2. The germline V gene has CDR1 LNHDA and CDR2 SQIVND (reference sequence). V dropped 5 bases and J dropped 8; count of bases not matched to a gene: 7. The CDR3 extends over 14 amino acids. CDR3 sequence (DNA): TGTGCCAGTAGTCCATTTAGCGGGAGCTATGAGCAGTTCTTC. Amino acid sequence: CASSPFSGSYEQFF.

The chain combines TRBV25-1 with TRBJ2-2; D gene uncertain. CDR3 length: 15 residues. Germline CDR1 is MGHDK and CDR2 is SYGVNS. V was clipped by 3 bases and J by 0 bases, with 8 bases between them. The CDR3 region is CASSEKLPNTGELFF. CDR3 bases: TGTGCCAGCAGTGAGAAGCTCCCGAACACCGGGGAGCTGTTTTTT. Supplemented by reference TRBV25-1 and TRBJ2-2, the full variable domain reads EADIYQTPRYLVIGTGKKITLECSQTMGHDKMYWYQQDPGMELHLIHYSYGVNSTEKGDLSSESTVSRIRTEHFPLTLESARPSHTSQYLCASSEKLPNTGELFFGEGSRLTVL.

The rearrangement joins TRBV5-1 to TRBJ1-4, with no clear D. The CDR3 length is 16 residues. CDR1 and CDR2 from the germline V gene are SGHRS and YFSETQ. Deletions cut 0 bases from V and 6 bases from J, with 15 bases between. The CDR3 nucleotides read TGCGCCAGCAGCTTGGGATCGGGCCGGTCGGATGAAAAACTGTTTTTT. Protein: CASSLGSGRSDEKLFF.

V usage is TRBV12-3 or TRBV12-4 and J usage is TRBJ1-1; unclear D gene. The CDR3 consists of 14 residues. V was shortened by 1 base and J by 0 bases, with 6 bases between the two germline ends. CDR3 sequence reads: CASSLDGMNTEAFF. The CDR3 coding sequence is TGTGCCAGCAGTTTAGACGGGATGAACACTGAAGCTTTCTTT.

V gene TRBV7-2 combines with J gene TRBJ1-5, with D uncertain. V dropped 2 bases and J dropped 3 bases, with 8 bases sitting between them. This CDR3 is built from 14 residues. CDR1 and CDR2 from the germline V gene are SGHTA and FQGNSA. The CDR3 spells CASSLWNSNQPQHF. DNA of the CDR3: TGTGCCAGCAGCTTATGGAATTCCAATCAGCCCCAGCATTTT.

The gene calls are TRBV5-6 and TRBJ2-7; 7 bases match TRBD1. Per germline, CDR1 SGHDT and CDR2 YYEEEE. V dropped 0 bases and J dropped 0; count of bases not matched to a gene: 3. This CDR3 is built from 15 residues. The chain's CDR3 is CASSLVDRSSYEQYF. The CDR3 nucleotides are TGTGCCAGCAGCTTGGTGGACAGGAGCTCCTACGAGCAGTACTTC.

The V gene is TRBV30, the J gene TRBJ1-2; tentative D call: TRBD1 (6 bases). Germline CDR1 is GTSNPN and CDR2 is SVGIG (reference sequence). The CDR3 has 16 amino acids. The V end lost 2 bases, the J end lost 4 bases, and 20 bases lay between the germline ends. The CDR3, as DNA: TGTGCCTGGAGTAGGGACATTAACCTGCGAGTCTATGGCTACACCTTC. This translates into CAWSRDINLRVYGYTF.

CDR3 sequence reads: CASRPGLAGFYNEQFF. DNA of the CDR3: TGTGCCAGCAGACCCGGACTAGCGGGCTTCTACAATGAGCAGTTCTTC. The chain recombines TRBV12-3 or TRBV12-4 with TRBJ2-1; 11 bases map to TRBD2. The CDR3 contains 16 residues. The ends lost 6 bases at V and 3 bases at J; junction bases unmatched: 7.

The chain couples TRBV12-3 or TRBV12-4 to TRBJ1-2; D gene uncertain. This CDR3 has 13 amino acids. Trimming took off 0 bases at V and 8 bases at J, with 10 bases between the two ends. The CDR3 spells CASSLARGGGYTF. CDR3 DNA sequence: TGTGCCAGCAGTTTAGCGCGTGGCGGCGGCTACACCTTC.

The rearrangement joins TRBV3-1 to TRBJ2-5; the match to TRBD1 covers 10 bases. V dropped 4 bases and J dropped 5; count of bases not matched to a gene: 7. The CDR3 contains 15 residues. CDR1 is LGHDT, CDR2 YNNKEL, per germline (reference sequence). CDR3 region: CASSPAGTGAETQYF. CDR3 DNA: TGTGCCAGCAGCCCCGCCGGGACAGGGGCCGAGACCCAGTACTTC.

This chain links TRBV27 with TRBJ2-1; D is uncertain. CDR3 length: 16 residues. V was pared by 7 bases and J by 0 bases, with 16 bases between. Per germline, CDR1 MNHEY and CDR2 SMNVEV (reference sequence). CDR3 nucleotide sequence: TGTGCCAGCACCCGCCGGGCGATTAACTCCTACAATGAGCAGTTCTTC. It codes for CASTRRAINSYNEQFF.

The rearrangement links TRBV5-6 to TRBJ2-4; 11 positions match TRBD2. With V trimmed by 4 bases and J by 5 bases, 5 bases remained unmatched. The CDR3 extends over 15 amino acids. Per the germline V gene, CDR1 is SGHDT and CDR2 is YYEEEE. CDR3 sequence: CASSPPGLAENIQYF. CDR3 DNA sequence: TGTGCCAGCAGCCCACCGGGACTAGCGGAAAACATTCAGTACTTC. Full variable domain (rest looked up from reference TRBV5-6 and TRBJ2-4): DAGVTQSPTHLIKTRGQQVTLRCSPKSGHDTVSWYQQALGQGPQFIFQYYEEEERQRGNFPDRFSGHQFPNYSSELNVNALLLGDSALYLCASSPPGLAENIQYFGAGTRLSVL.

This clonotype was recorded a few times. This chain joins TRBV9 and TRBJ2-5, with D hard to call. CDR3 length: 9 residues. V was pared by 9 bases and J by 3 bases, with 3 bases between. In germline, CDR1 is SGDLS, CDR2 YYNGEE. The CDR3 sequence: CAIKETQYF. DNA of the CDR3: TGTGCCATAAAAGAGACCCAGTACTTC.

This chain links TRBV19 with TRBJ2-7; D is possibly TRBD2 (6 bases). Germline CDR1 and CDR2: LNHDA and SQIVND (reference sequence). This CDR3 has 13 residues. With 5 bases removed from V and 0 bases from J, the gap between germline ends came to 8 bases. As DNA, the CDR3 is TGTGCCAGTAGTCGGCGGGACTCCTACGAGCAGTACTTC. It yields the protein CASSRRDSYEQYF. Complete variable domain (other parts from reference TRBV19 and TRBJ2-7): DGGITQSPKYLFRKEGQNVTLSCEQNLNHDAMYWYRQDPGQGLRLIYYSQIVNDFQKGDIAEGYSVSREKKESFPLTVTSAQKNPTAFYLCASSRRDSYEQYFGPGTRLTVT.

This chain uses TRBV12-3 or TRBV12-4 with TRBJ2-3; possibly TRBD1 for D (5 bases). The CDR3 is 12 amino acids. V gave up 3 bases and J gave up 6 bases, with 7 bases separating them. The CDR3 DNA sequence: TGTGCCAGCAGTTTTGGGGCCGATACGCAGTATTTT. Translation: CASSFGADTQYF.

This sequence joins TRBV20-1 and TRBJ1-2, with D unresolved. This CDR3 has 14 residues. Germline CDR1 DFQATT, CDR2 SNEGSKA (reference sequence). V was clipped by 5 bases and J by 0 bases, with 13 bases between them. The CDR3 region is CSAPTPQANYGYTF. CDR3 sequence (DNA): TGCAGTGCTCCAACTCCTCAAGCTAACTATGGCTACACCTTC.